The 8 T cell receptor beta chains below come from one sample, sequenced in a study of T cell repertoires in cytomegalovirus infection. Each CDR3 protein gets one entry after TCRdb re-called the reads with MiXCR. The sample has about a million distinct CDR3 sequences, approximately 30% seen once. Their antigens are not known. The sequencing used cultured CD8+ T cells from PBMCs, collected from culture after CMV antigen stimulation. The receptors shown here come from a human donor in good health (CMV status not recorded). Some clones in this sample may be carry-over from other donors' samples.

Only a few counts were recorded for this clonotype. J is TRBJ1-6 and V is TRBV6-5, with a weak D call TRBD1 (6 bases). Deletions cut 6 bases from V and 10 bases from J, with 19 bases between. Germline V lookup: CDR1 MNHEY, CDR2 SVGAGI. The CDR3 sequence is 15 residues long. The CDR3 reads CASSTYDEGESPLHF. The CDR3 DNA sequence: TGTGCCAGCAGCACCTACGACGAGGGGGAATCACCCCTCCACTTT.

This clonotype was seen once. The rearrangement links TRBV7-6 to TRBJ2-3; tentative D call: TRBD1 (6 bases). The end of the DNA is better explained by TRBJ1-5, so the J call may be wrong. The CDR3 consists of 14 residues. Germline-derived CDR1 and CDR2 are SGHVS and FNYEAQ. DNA for the CDR3: TGTGCCAGCAGCCTCGCGGGGGGGCCGAATACGCAGCATTTT. As protein: CASSLAGGPNTQHF.

This chain connects TRBV12-3 or TRBV12-4 to TRBJ2-1; weak D call: TRBD2 (6 bases). The CDR3 covers 12 residues. Trimming shortened V by 5 bases and J by 12 bases, and 14 bases separated the two germline ends. The CDR3 DNA sequence: TGTGCCAGCAGTACGGCCGGAGGGGCGCAGTTCTTC. The encoded protein is CASSTAGGAQFF.

In its sample, this clonotype was seen a few times. CDR3 bases: TGTGCCAGCAGCCGACCGGGACAAGAAGCTTTCTTT. Translation gives CASSRPGQEAFF. The rearrangement links TRBV7-6 to TRBJ1-1; D is possibly TRBD1 (6 bases). Trimming left V 5 bases short and J 8 bases short, with 12 bases between. From germline, CDR1 is SGHVS and CDR2 FNYEAQ. There are 12 residues in the CDR3.

On this clonotype: The junction departs from the called germline gene at one end, perhaps through a read error. This chain links TRBV10-1 with TRBJ2-2, with D hard to call. The CDR3 length is 14 residues. CDR1 and CDR2 from the germline V gene are WNHNN and SYGVQD (reference sequence). Here the CDR3 reads CASSSKAKTGELFF. The CDR3 DNA reads TGCGCCAGCAGTTCTAAAGCGAAGACCGGGGAGCTGTTTTTT.

This clonotype was detected many times. V usage is TRBV7-8 and J usage is TRBJ1-1; D is unclear. The CDR3 extends over 13 amino acids. Trimming stripped 1 base from V and 6 bases from J, with 9 bases between. The germline gives CDR1 SGHVS, CDR2 FQNEAQ. The CDR3 region is CASSLGGSAEAFF. The CDR3 bases are TGTGCCAGCAGCTTAGGCGGGAGCGCTGAAGCTTTCTTT.

V and J are TRBV5-4 and TRBJ2-1, with 7 positions matching TRBD2. Germline V lookup: CDR1 SGHNT, CDR2 YYREEE (reference sequence). V shed 4 bases and J 3 bases; nucleotides not matched to a gene: 13. The CDR3 is 17 residues long. CDR3 in amino acids: CASSIKTVWDYYNEQFF. As DNA, the CDR3 is TGTGCCAGCAGCATCAAGACAGTGTGGGACTACTACAATGAGCAGTTCTTC.

The V gene is TRBV7-9, the J gene TRBJ2-3; D is perhaps TRBD1 (6 bases). From germline, CDR1 is SEHNR and CDR2 FQNEAQ (reference sequence). The CDR3 runs to 15 residues. With 5 bases removed from V and 0 bases from J, the gap between germline ends came to 12 bases. The CDR3 coding sequence is TGTGCCAGCAGCCCCCGGACAGAAAGCACAGATACGCAGTATTTT. Its translation is CASSPRTESTDTQYF.